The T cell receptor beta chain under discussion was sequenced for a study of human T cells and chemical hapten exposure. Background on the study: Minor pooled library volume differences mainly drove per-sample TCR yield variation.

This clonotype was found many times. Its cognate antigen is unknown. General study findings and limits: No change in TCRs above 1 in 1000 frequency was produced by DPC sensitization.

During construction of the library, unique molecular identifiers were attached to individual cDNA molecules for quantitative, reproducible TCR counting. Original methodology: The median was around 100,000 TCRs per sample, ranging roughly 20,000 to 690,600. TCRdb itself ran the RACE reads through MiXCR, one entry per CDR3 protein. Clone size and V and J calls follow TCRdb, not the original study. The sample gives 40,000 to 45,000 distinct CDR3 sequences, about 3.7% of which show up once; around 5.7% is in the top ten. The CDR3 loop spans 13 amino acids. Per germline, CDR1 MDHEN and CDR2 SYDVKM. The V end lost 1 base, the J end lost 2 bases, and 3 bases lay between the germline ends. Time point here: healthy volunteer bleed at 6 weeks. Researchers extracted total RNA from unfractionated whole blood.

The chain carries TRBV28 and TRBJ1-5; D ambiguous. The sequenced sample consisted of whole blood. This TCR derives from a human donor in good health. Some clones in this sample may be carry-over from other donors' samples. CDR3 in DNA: TGTGCCAGCAGTTTATTAGGCAATCAGCCCCAGCATTTT. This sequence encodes CASSLLGNQPQHF. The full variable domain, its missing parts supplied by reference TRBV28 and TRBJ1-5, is DVKVTQSSRYLVKRTGEKVFLECVQDMDHENMFWYRQDPGLGLRLIYFSYDVKMKEKGDIPEGYSVSREKKERFSLILESASTNQTSMYLCASSLLGNQPQHFGDGTRLSIL.